Sequencing of this T cell receptor beta chain was carried out in a study of regulatory T cells in long-lasting Graves disease. Only a few counts were recorded for this clonotype. Indicated time point: newly diagnosed GD, antithyroid drugs for less than 3 months. Extracted PBMC RNA gave rise to the TCR library. The CDR3 runs 13 residues. The V gene lost 5 bases and the J gene lost 9 bases, with 17 bases spanning the gap. CDR1 is LNHNV and CDR2 is YYDKDF in the germline V gene (reference sequence). The authors built TCR beta libraries using iRepertoire HTBI primers and Arm-PCR of CDR3 regions. Via MiXCR, TCRdb re-called the multiplex PCR reads, giving one row per CDR3 protein. The data hold approximately 560,000 distinct CDR3 sequences, with roughly 15% observed a single time. This sample also belongs to another study, concerning T cells in Graves' hyperthyroidism and ophthalmopathy. That work adds: Patients with uncontrolled infections, other autoimmune diseases, pregnancy or lactation were excluded. Blood held most thyroid clonotypes expanded above 0.001 frequency.

The chain recombines TRBV15 with TRBJ2-7; possible D gene TRBD1, 6 bases. This TCR was sampled from a man between 18 and 35 years old with Graves disease. Sample: peripheral blood mononuclear cells (PBMCs), taken at new diagnosis, from a patient treated with antithyroid drugs. The CDR3 DNA follows: TGTGCCACCAGCGTGGGGACACCGTGGGGGCAGTACTTC. Its translation: CATSVGTPWGQYF. The whole variable domain, remainder taken from reference TRBV15 and TRBJ2-7, is DAMVIQNPRYQVTQFGKPVTLSCSQTLNHNVMYWYQQKSSQAPKLLFHYYDKDFNNEADTPDNFQSRRPNTSFCFLDIRSPGLGDTAMYLCATSVGTPWGQYFGPGTRLTVT.